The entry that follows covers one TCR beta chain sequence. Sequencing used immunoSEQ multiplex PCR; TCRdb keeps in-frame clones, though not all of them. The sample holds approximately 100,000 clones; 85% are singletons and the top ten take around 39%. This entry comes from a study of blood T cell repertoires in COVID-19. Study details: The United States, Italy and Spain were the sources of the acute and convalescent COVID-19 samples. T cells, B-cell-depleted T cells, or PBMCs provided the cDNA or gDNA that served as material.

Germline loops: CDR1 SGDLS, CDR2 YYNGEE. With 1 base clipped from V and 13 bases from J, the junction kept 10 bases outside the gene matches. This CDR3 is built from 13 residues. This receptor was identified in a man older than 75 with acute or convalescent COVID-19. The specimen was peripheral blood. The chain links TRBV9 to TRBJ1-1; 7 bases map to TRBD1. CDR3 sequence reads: CASSVFTGTEVFF. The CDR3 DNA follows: TGTGCCAGCAGCGTATTCACCGGGACAGAGGTTTTCTTT. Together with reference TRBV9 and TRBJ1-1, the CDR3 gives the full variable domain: DSGVTQTPKHLITATGQRVTLRCSPRSGDLSVYWYQQSLDQGLQFLIQYYNGEERAKGNILERFSAQQFPDLHSELNLSSLELGDSALYFCASSVFTGTEVFFGQGTRLTVV.